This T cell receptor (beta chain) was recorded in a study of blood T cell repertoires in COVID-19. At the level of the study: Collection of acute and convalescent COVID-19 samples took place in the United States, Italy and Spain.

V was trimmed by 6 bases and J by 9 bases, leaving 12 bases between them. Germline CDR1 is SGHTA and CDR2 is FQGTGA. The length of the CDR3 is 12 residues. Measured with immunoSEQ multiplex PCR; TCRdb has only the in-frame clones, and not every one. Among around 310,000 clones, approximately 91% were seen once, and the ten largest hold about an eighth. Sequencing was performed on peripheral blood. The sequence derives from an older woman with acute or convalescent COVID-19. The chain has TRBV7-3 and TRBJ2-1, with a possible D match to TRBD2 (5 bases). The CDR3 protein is CASRQEGSEQFF. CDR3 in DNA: TGTGCCAGCAGACAAGAGGGCAGTGAGCAGTTCTTC.